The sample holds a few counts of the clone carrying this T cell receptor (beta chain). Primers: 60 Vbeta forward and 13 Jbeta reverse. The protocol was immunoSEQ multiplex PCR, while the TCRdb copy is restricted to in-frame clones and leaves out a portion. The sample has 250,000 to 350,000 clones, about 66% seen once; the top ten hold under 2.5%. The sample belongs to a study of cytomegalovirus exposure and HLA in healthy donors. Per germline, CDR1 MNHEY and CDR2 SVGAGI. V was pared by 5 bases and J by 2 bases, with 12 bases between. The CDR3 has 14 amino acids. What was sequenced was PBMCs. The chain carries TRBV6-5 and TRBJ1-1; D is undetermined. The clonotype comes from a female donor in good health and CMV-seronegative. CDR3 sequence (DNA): TGTGCCAGCAGTGGTTCTCCCAGAAACACTGAAGCTTTCTTT. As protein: CASSGSPRNTEAFF.